Shown below are 20 T cell receptor beta chains from a single sample sequenced in a study of regulatory T cells in long-lasting Graves disease. To make TCR beta libraries, researchers used iRepertoire HTBI primers and Arm-PCR of CDR3 regions. Using its own MiXCR run on the multiplex PCR reads, TCRdb lists one record per CDR3 protein. Of hundreds of thousands of distinct CDR3 sequences in the sample, about 15% are singletons; the top ten hold roughly 25%. Specified time point: newly diagnosed GD, antithyroid drugs for less than 3 months. PBMC-extracted RNA yielded the TCR library. This sample also belongs to another study, concerning T cells in Graves' hyperthyroidism and ophthalmopathy.

Sequencing was performed on peripheral blood mononuclear cells (PBMCs), taken at new diagnosis, from a patient treated with antithyroid drugs. All receptors come from a woman in her forties or fifties with Graves disease.

The table lists this clonotype with many counts. J is TRBJ2-7 and V is TRBV3-1; D may be TRBD2 (5 bases). This CDR3 has 14 amino acids. Germline V lookup: CDR1 LGHDT, CDR2 YNNKEL (reference sequence). Trimming pared 1 base from V and 3 bases from J, leaving 10 bases between. Written as DNA, the CDR3 is TGTGCCAGCAGCCAAGGCGGGTTAGGCTACGAGCAGTACTTC. Translating gives CASSQGGLGYEQYF.

The chain uses TRBV3-1 and TRBJ2-2, with 9 bases matching TRBD2. J gave up 0 bases and V 4 bases, and 3 bases lay outside the gene matches. From germline, CDR1 is LGHDT and CDR2 YNNKEL (reference sequence). The CDR3 is 16 amino acids. CDR3 residues: CASSRRGGPNTGELFF. For the CDR3, the DNA is TGTGCCAGCAGCCGGCGGGGGGGCCCGAACACCGGGGAGCTGTTTTTT.

This clonotype occurred many times. The rearrangement links TRBV6-1 to TRBJ1-1; maybe TRBD1 (5 bases). Germline CDR1 is MNHNS and CDR2 is SASEGT. The CDR3 loop spans 16 amino acids. Trimming shortened V by 8 bases and J by 1 base, and 20 bases separated the two germline ends. The CDR3 protein is CASQETDGIKNTEAFF. The DNA for the CDR3 is TGTGCCAGCCAAGAGACAGATGGTATAAAGAACACTGAAGCTTTCTTT.

There are many counts of this clonotype. The V and J genes are TRBV12-3 or TRBV12-4 and TRBJ1-1, with D uncertain. Deletions cut 3 bases from V and 4 bases from J, with 15 bases between. The CDR3 sequence is 15 residues long. The CDR3 region is CASSLVGQLGTEAFF. The CDR3 nucleotides are TGTGCCAGCAGTTTGGTCGGGCAGCTAGGCACTGAAGCTTTCTTT.

The CDR3 DNA follows: TGTGCCAGCAGCGGGACAGGACTCGGGGACGAGCAGTACTTC. Translated: CASSGTGLGDEQYF. The chain uses TRBV19 and TRBJ2-7, with D perhaps TRBD1 (8 bases). CDR1 and CDR2 (germline): LNHDA, SQIVND (reference sequence). The CDR3 sequence is 14 residues long. Trimming pared 9 bases from V and 5 bases from J, leaving 20 bases between.

This chain joins TRBV18 and TRBJ2-7, with 8 bases fitting TRBD1. The ends lost 3 bases at V and 3 bases at J; junction bases unmatched: 4. Germline V lookup: CDR1 KGHSH, CDR2 LQKENI. The CDR3 is 14 amino acids. The CDR3 loop is CASSPAQGDYEQYF. Written as DNA, the CDR3 is TGTGCCAGCTCACCCGCACAGGGGGACTACGAGCAGTACTTC. The full variable domain, completed using reference TRBV18 and TRBJ2-7, is NAGVMQNPRHLVRRRGQEARLRCSPMKGHSHVYWYRQLPEEGLKFMVYLQKENIIDESGMPKERFSAEFPKEGPSILRIQQVVRGDSAAYFCASSPAQGDYEQYFGPGTRLTVT.

This clonotype turned up a few times. This rearrangement joins TRBV4-1 to TRBJ1-2; D uncertain. Trimming shortened V by 0 bases and J by 8 bases, and 10 bases separated the two germline ends. Germline V lookup: CDR1 MGHRA, CDR2 YSYEKL. The CDR3 covers 13 residues. CDR3 in DNA: TGCGCCAGCAGCCAAGAAAGAGAGGGAGGCTACACCTTC. Residues: CASSQEREGGYTF.

Remarks on this clonotype: A junction boundary mismatches the germline segment, possibly from a read error. The chain has TRBV9 and TRBJ2-2; 8 nucleotides line up with TRBD1. The germline CDR1 and CDR2 sequences are SGDLS and YYNGEE. CDR3 length: 15 amino acids. CDR3 amino acids: CTSSVGQGVAGELFF. CDR3 sequence (DNA): TGTACCAGCAGCGTAGGACAGGGAGTGGCCGGGGAGCTGTTTTTT.

There are many counts of this clonotype. V is TRBV10-3 and J is TRBJ2-5; D might be TRBD2 (5 bases). The tail of the sequence fits TRBJ2-1 better, so the J call may be wrong. This CDR3 comprises 14 residues. The germline V gene encodes CDR1 ENHRY and CDR2 SYGVKD. CDR3 coding DNA: TGTGCCATCAGTGGACGGGGATCGGAGAATGAGCAGTTCTTC. Translation: CAISGRGSENEQFF.

The sample holds many counts of this clonotype. J is TRBJ2-7 and V is TRBV11-3; possible D gene TRBD1, 6 bases. CDR3 length equals 13 residues. Trimming removed 2 bases at V and 6 bases at J, with 11 bases between. Germline assignment: CDR1 SGHNT and CDR2 YENEEA. The chain's CDR3 is CASSLTGSLEQYF. The DNA of the CDR3 is TGTGCCAGCAGCTTAACAGGGTCCCTCGAGCAGTACTTC. The full variable domain, rest sourced from reference TRBV11-3 and TRBJ2-7, is EAGVVQSPRYKIIEKKQPVAFWCNPISGHNTLYWYLQNLGQGPELLIRYENEEAVDDSQLPKDRFSAERLKGVDSTLKIQPAELGDSAVYLCASSLTGSLEQYFGPGTRLTVT.

The chain employs TRBV12-5 and TRBJ1-1; 7 bases line up with TRBD1. V was pared by 7 bases and J by 0 bases, with 8 bases of the junction left unmatched. Germline CDR1 LGHNT, CDR2 FRNRAP. This CDR3 region has 15 residues. DNA for the CDR3: TGTGCTAGTGCCCGGGGGGGGACAGTGAACACTGAAGCTTTCTTT. It translates to CASARGGTVNTEAFF.

This clonotype appeared many times. The J gene is TRBJ2-3, the V gene TRBV5-6; D not certain. The CDR3 has 15 residues. Trimming took off 3 bases at V and 1 base at J, with 12 bases between the two ends. Per germline, CDR1 SGHDT and CDR2 YYEEEE. Here the CDR3 DNA reads TGTGCCAGCAGCTCTACGGGTGGGCGCACAGATACGCAGTATTTT. Its translation: CASSSTGGRTDTQYF. The entire variable domain, with the rest obtained from reference TRBV5-6 and TRBJ2-3, is as follows: DAGVTQSPTHLIKTRGQQVTLRCSPKSGHDTVSWYQQALGQGPQFIFQYYEEEERQRGNFPDRFSGHQFPNYSSELNVNALLLGDSALYLCASSSTGGRTDTQYFGPGTRLTVL.

The table lists this clonotype with many counts. CDR3 bases: TGCAGTGCTAGTGTCGGCGAAAAAGGAAACACCATATATTTT. Translation: CSASVGEKGNTIYF. The chain combines TRBV20-1 with TRBJ1-3; D call uncertain. V was cut by 3 bases and J by 4 bases, with 13 bases left in between. Germline V gives CDR1 DFQATT, CDR2 SNEGSKA (reference sequence). The CDR3 runs 14 residues.

Many counts were recorded for this clonotype. This chain links TRBV3-1 with TRBJ2-1; D remains unclear. The CDR3 extends over 11 amino acids. Germline lookup yields CDR1 LGHDT and CDR2 YNNKEL (reference sequence). V was pared by 1 base and J by 14 bases, with 9 bases between. The CDR3 sequence is CASSQGLTKFF. CDR3 DNA sequence: TGTGCCAGCAGCCAAGGGCTCACCAAGTTCTTC.

In this sample, this clonotype turned up a few times. The chain links TRBV29-1 to TRBJ1-1; tentatively, D is TRBD1 (5 bases). This CDR3 spans 13 amino acids. Trimming took off 3 bases at V and 4 bases at J, with 12 bases between the two ends. Per germline, CDR1 SQVTM and CDR2 ANQGSEA. The CDR3 DNA reads as TGCAGCGTTGAGGGGACGAGAGGCACTGAAGCTTTCTTT. Its translation: CSVEGTRGTEAFF.

This clonotype was detected a few times. This sequence joins TRBV10-1 and TRBJ2-5; TRBD1 matches 9 bases. The J call may be incorrect, as the DNA end agrees better with TRBJ2-1. Germline V gene sequence: CDR1 WNHNN, CDR2 SYGVQD (reference sequence). This CDR3 has 13 amino acids. CDR3 protein: CASSESTGGRQFF. In DNA, the CDR3 is TGCGCCAGCAGTGAGTCGACAGGGGGGCGGCAGTTCTTC.

The chain links TRBV20-1 to TRBJ2-7; 12 bases are a match to TRBD2. The junction had 5 bases not matched to a gene; V was cut back by 6 bases and J by 2 bases. CDR3 length: 14 amino acids. CDR1 and CDR2 (germline): DFQATT, SNEGSKA (reference sequence). CDR3 protein: CSAPGLAGTYEQYF. In DNA form, the CDR3 reads TGCAGTGCACCCGGACTAGCGGGGACCTACGAGCAGTACTTC.

In this sample, this clonotype turned up a few times. This chain joins TRBV25-1 and TRBJ1-1; D is ambiguous. Trimming cost V 6 bases and J 6 bases, with 8 bases left between them. This CDR3 has 11 amino acids. Germline V gives CDR1 MGHDK, CDR2 SYGVNS. The CDR3 DNA reads TGTGCCAGCAGGGCAACTGCTGAAGCTTTCTTT. It codes for CASRATAEAFF.

This sequence joins TRBV6-4 and TRBJ1-1; D might be TRBD1 (6 bases). The CDR3 totals 15 residues. From germline, CDR1 is MRHNA and CDR2 SNTAGT. V shed 6 bases and J shed 1 base, with 15 bases lying between them. CDR3 nucleotide sequence: TGTGCCAGCAGGAGGGGGGGTAGTGAGAACACTGAAGCTTTCTTT. It yields the protein CASRRGGSENTEAFF.

The V call is TRBV25-1, the J call TRBJ2-5; 7 nucleotides align to TRBD1. Trimming at V came to 2 bases and at J to 4 bases, leaving 4 bases not matched to a gene. The germline CDR1 and CDR2 sequences are MGHDK and SYGVNS. CDR3 length: 14 residues. The DNA of the CDR3 is TGTGCCAGCAGTGAAACCCGGACAGGAGAGACCCAGTACTTC. Its translation: CASSETRTGETQYF.